The clone carrying this T cell receptor (beta chain) has at least ten counts. Its cognate antigen is unknown. The data are from a study of regulatory T cells in long-lasting Graves disease. Study-level findings and limits: When disease was persistent, TRBV28, TRBJ1-2 and TRBJ2-5 were the favored segments.

This CDR3 region has 13 residues. The germline CDR1 and CDR2 sequences are MDHEN and SYDVKM. V was trimmed by 1 base and J by 9 bases, leaving 12 bases between them. The time point is: persistent/refractory GD, antithyroid drugs over 5 years with positive TRAb. The authors made the TCR library using RNA they extracted from PBMCs. Researchers made TCR beta libraries by using iRepertoire HTBI primers and running Arm-PCR on CDR3 regions. TCRdb redid the calling of the multiplex PCR reads with MiXCR, one entry per CDR3 protein. The sample contains some 430,000 distinct CDR3 sequences, about 22% of which appear only once.

This specimen was peripheral blood mononuclear cells (PBMCs), taken when the disease was refractory, from a patient treated with antithyroid drugs. The TCR was taken from a female donor with Graves disease. This chain joins TRBV28 and TRBJ2-5, with a possible D match to TRBD2 (5 bases). The CDR3 loop is CASSLSGGAAQYF. In DNA, the CDR3 is TGTGCCAGCAGTTTATCTGGTGGAGCGGCCCAGTACTTC.